This record concerns one TCR beta chain sequence. At least ten counts were recorded for this clonotype. The antigen this receptor binds is unknown. No base qualities exist here, and no much larger clone lies one base off it. The sample's time point label, in plain terms: sample taken at primary tumor resection. Donors were under 95 patients with early-stage, untreated non-small cell lung cancer from the lung TRACERx cohort. Whole RNA extracted from tumor and nontumor lung tissue, or from cryopreserved PBMC samples, was used for TCR sequencing without cell sorting. Only patients for whom sufficient RNA was available from at least two tumor regions were selected for TCR sequencing. Before selection, tumor and adjacent nontumor lung specimens were reviewed by a lung pathologist. The CDR3 spans 11 residues, from the cysteine through the phenylalanine. Just CDR3 DNA is preserved here, 33 bases in frame from base 1. CDR1 and CDR2, per the germline V gene (reference sequence), are DFQATT and SNEGSKA. V is reduced by 5 bases and J by 3 bases, leaving a spacing of 5 bases between them.

The sample is drawn from a study of spatial heterogeneity in lung cancer (dated by TCRdb to about 2019). Looking at the study overall: Beta-chain transcripts were consistently detected in greater numbers than alpha-chain transcripts, which likely reflected higher beta-chain transcript abundance. In tumor regions, TCR transcript counts showed a strong correlation with a T cell transcriptional module score derived from matched bulk RNA-seq. In the raw uncorrected reads, each unique combination of TCR and UMI appeared on average more than ten times. The study quantitatively compared TCR alpha and beta repertoires across multiple tumor regions, matched nontumor lung and blood in non-small cell lung cancer. The study linked features of the TCR repertoire to counts of nonsynonymous mutations, which were determined by whole-exome sequencing of tumor tissue. At surgery, hundreds of tumor regions, 61 to 75 matched nontumor lung samples and 45 to 60 PBMC samples were TCR-sequenced for both alpha and beta chains. Overall study results and their limits: The tumor nonsynonymous mutation count correlated with the number of expanded alpha and beta TCRs within the tumor. Counts of ubiquitous and regional expanded TCRs were found to correlate with counts of ubiquitous and regional nonsynonymous mutations, respectively. Additional single-cell paired TCR alpha and beta sequencing was considered necessary to confirm, at a functional level, the hypothesis that regional TCRs recognize regional mutations. Estimated TCR-seq coverage of tumor T cells was only around 6.7% for alpha chains and 12% to 15% for beta chains.

Library construction relied on 5' RACE. Sequencing was performed on a NextSeq 500. To allow correction of PCR and sequencing errors, the TCR library protocol tagged every TCR cDNA molecule with a unique molecular identifier. The authors processed their data as follows. Decombinator tools were used for TCR identification, UMI-based error correction and CDR3 extraction. Expanded TCRs were defined as those above a frequency of 2 per 1,000, corresponding to the top 1% of the tumor frequency distribution. Expanded tumor TCRs statistically deemed absent (corrected P<0.05) from at least one tumor region were classed as regional, and all other expanded tumor TCRs were classed as ubiquitous. Each repertoire was subsampled 100 times to 5,000 TCRs, after which Renyi diversity was computed with the R vegan package. CDR3 similarity networks were built from amino acid triplet string-kernel similarity, connecting CDR3s with pairwise similarity above 0.82. TCRdb reanalyzed the raw reads on its own, using fastp at Q25 for trimming and MiXCR for clone calling, and kept in-frame beta chains. Each CDR3 protein appears once, grouped with its most common genes and DNA. The V and J calls reflect TCRdb's pipeline rather than the authors' work. The sample contains about 5,200 distinct CDR3 sequences, about 3.9% of them found a single time. The top ten constitute 20% to 25% of the sample.

The specimen was lung tumor tissue, collected at surgery. This sequence uses TRBV20-1 and TRBJ1-3, with no reliable assignment of the D segment. The clonotype was recovered from a female donor with early-stage non-small cell lung cancer. The sequenced DNA: TGCAGTGCTCTAAATGGAAACACCATATATTTT. Its protein product is CSALNGNTIYF.